A selection of T cell receptor beta chains follows, all from one sample in a study of T-cell reconstitution after alpha-beta-depleted transplantation in children. TCRdb reprocessed the PCR reads via MiXCR and lists one record per CDR3 protein. Seen here are some 490,000 distinct CDR3 sequences, roughly an eighth observed once, and the top ten hold around 5.8%. The sample here was PBMCs from the stem cell graft donor, taken from the stem cell graft. The receptors stem from a human donor who donated a stem cell graft to a child with combined immunodeficiency. Each CDR3 is given with its conserved first and last residue. The order of the fields is clone size, V gene, CDR3 length, CDR3 protein. Clone size appears in some rows only: once, few, many, or a class for an expanded clone.

few TRBV12-3/TRBV12-4 15 CASTQLGGFRETQYF
few TRBV12-3/TRBV12-4 16 CASSLGGGGSTDTQYF
many TRBV12-3/TRBV12-4 15 CASSYRDLGTGELFF
many TRBV27 13 CASSWGQADGYTF
few TRBV27 14 CASSLDREIYEQYF
. TRBV30 14 CAWSVGAGTGELFF
. TRBV5-5 15 CASSNIAGGFYEQYF
many TRBV5-6 14 CASSLAGSHHEQYF
. TRBV5-6 16 CASSILAGETTGELFF
. TRBV7-2 14 CASSPRTPSEGYTF
few TRBV30 13 CAWSIHNSYEQYF
few TRBV20-1 15 CSARDQREIPDTQYF
few TRBV7-8 14 CASTPSGAWGEQFF
few TRBV20-1 15 CSARQSGRTNYGYTF
many TRBV12-3/TRBV12-4 14 CASIPLDREYGYTF
few TRBV10-3 15 CAISDTGGLGYGYTF
many TRBV12-3/TRBV12-4 12 CASTLGLNEQYF
. TRBV9 16 CASSPLTSGVYDEQFF
few TRBV12-3/TRBV12-4 16 CASSLWPSGAKNIQYF
few TRBV7-2 16 CASSLGTGKGHNEQFF
many TRBV27 16 CASSSPGLAVSDTQYF